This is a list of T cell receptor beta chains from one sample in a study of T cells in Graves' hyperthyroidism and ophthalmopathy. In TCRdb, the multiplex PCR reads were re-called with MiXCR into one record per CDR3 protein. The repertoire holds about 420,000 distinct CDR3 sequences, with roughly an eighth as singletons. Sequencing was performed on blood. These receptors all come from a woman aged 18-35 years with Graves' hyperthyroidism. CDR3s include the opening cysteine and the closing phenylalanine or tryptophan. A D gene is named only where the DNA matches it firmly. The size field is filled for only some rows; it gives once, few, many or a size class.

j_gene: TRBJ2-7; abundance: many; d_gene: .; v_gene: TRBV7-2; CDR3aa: CASSLRDSSYEQYF; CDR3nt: TGTGCCAGCAGCTTGCGGGACAGTTCCTACGAGCAGTACTTC
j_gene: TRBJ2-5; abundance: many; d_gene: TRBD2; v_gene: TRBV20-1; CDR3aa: CSASRLAGVLETQYF; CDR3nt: TGCAGTGCTTCAAGACTAGCGGGAGTTTTGGAGACCCAGTACTTC
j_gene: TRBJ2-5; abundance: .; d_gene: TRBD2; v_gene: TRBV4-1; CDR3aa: CASSQPPLELAGAAETQYF; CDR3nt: TGCGCCAGCAGCCAACCCCCCCTGGAACTAGCGGGAGCGGCGGAGACCCAGTACTTC
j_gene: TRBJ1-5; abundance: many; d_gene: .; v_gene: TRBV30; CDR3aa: CAWSSGLNNQPQHF; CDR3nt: TGTGCCTGGAGCTCGGGACTGAACAATCAGCCCCAGCATTTT
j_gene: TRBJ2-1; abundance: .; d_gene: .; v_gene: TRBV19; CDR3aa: CASSIMWGDNEQFF; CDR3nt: TGTGCCAGTAGTATTATGTGGGGAGACAATGAGCAGTTCTTC
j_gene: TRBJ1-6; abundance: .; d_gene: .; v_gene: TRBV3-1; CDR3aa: CASSQVVRQYNSPLHF; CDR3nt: TGTGCCAGCAGCCAAGTAGTTAGACAGTATAATTCACCCCTCCACTTT
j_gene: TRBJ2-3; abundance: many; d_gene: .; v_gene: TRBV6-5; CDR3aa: CASSYPLLGTGTDTQYF; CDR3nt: TGTGCCAGCAGTTACCCTCTATTGGGGACCGGCACAGATACGCAGTATTTT
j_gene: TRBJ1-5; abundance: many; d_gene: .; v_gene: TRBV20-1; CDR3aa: CSARSTSNQPQHF; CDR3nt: TGCAGTGCTCGGAGCACTAGCAATCAGCCCCAGCATTTT
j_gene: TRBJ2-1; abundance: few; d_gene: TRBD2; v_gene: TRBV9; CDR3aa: CASSVVGSGMNNEQFF; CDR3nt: TGTGCCAGCAGCGTAGTCGGTAGCGGGATGAACAATGAGCAGTTCTTC
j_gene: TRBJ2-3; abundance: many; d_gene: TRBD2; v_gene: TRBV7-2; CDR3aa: CASSLMGLAGGADTQYF; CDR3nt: TGTGCCAGCAGCTTAATGGGACTAGCGGGAGGCGCAGATACGCAGTATTTT
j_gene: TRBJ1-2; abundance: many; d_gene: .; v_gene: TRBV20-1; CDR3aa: CSARVGFGYTF; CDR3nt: TGCAGTGCTAGAGTGGGTTTTGGCTACACCTTC
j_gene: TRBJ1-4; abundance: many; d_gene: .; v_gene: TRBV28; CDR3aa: CASSFGGADEKLFF; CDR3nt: TGTGCCAGCAGTTTCGGGGGTGCCGATGAAAAACTGTTTTTT
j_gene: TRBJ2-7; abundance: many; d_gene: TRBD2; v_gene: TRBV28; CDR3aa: CASSPGLAGSSEQYF; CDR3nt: TGTGCCAGCAGTCCGGGACTAGCGGGAAGTAGCGAGCAGTACTTC
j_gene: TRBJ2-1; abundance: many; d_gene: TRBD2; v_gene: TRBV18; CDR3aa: CASSQTSGSNEQFF; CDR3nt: TGTGCCAGCTCCCAAACTAGCGGGAGCAATGAGCAGTTCTTC
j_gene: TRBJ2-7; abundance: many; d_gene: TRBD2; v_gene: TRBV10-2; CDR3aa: CASGLLAGYEQYF; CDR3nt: TGCGCCAGCGGTCTCCTAGCGGGCTACGAGCAGTACTTC
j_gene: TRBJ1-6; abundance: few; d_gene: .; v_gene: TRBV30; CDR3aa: CAWSYEGGAYNSPLHF; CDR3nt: TGTGCCTGGAGTTATGAAGGGGGGGCCTATAATTCACCCCTCCACTTT
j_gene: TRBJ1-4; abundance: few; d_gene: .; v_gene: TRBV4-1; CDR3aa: CASSQEGIRNNEKLFF; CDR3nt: TGCGCCAGCAGCCAAGAGGGGATCCGTAATAATGAAAAACTGTTTTTT
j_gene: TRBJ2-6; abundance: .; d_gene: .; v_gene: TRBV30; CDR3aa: CAWSVRLSGANVLTF; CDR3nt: TGTGCCTGGAGTGTACGTCTCTCTGGGGCCAACGTCCTGACTTTC
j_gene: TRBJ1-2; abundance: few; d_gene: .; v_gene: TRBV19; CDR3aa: CASTIHALDYGYTF; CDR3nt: TGTGCCAGTACCATACATGCGCTCGACTATGGCTACACCTTC